Reported below is one TCR beta chain. These data come from a study of blood T cell repertoires in COVID-19. Study details: There were acute and convalescent COVID-19 samples, and they came from the United States, Italy and Spain. Sources were T cells, B-cell-depleted T cells, or PBMCs; the material itself was cDNA or gDNA.

Per the original methods: Estimates of nucleated cell counts were drawn from the amplification of reference gene primers. Only in-frame clones appear in the TCRdb table, and some are missing; sequencing was by immunoSEQ multiplex PCR. Clone size and V and J calls were adopted from that table, with D and trimming inferred from the DNA. The sample includes about 220,000 clones, approximately 82% of them seen just once. With 8 bases removed from V and 3 bases from J, the gap between germline ends came to 11 bases. This CDR3 has 12 amino acids. The gene calls are TRBV12-3 or TRBV12-4 and TRBJ2-7; unclear D gene. The receptor's source is a man aged 40-55 years who had recovered from COVID-19. Sequencing was done on a sample of peripheral blood. In DNA, the CDR3 is TGTGCCAGCTCGGCCAGGTACTACGAGCAGTACTTC. This gives the protein CASSARYYEQYF.